The rows below give T cell receptor beta chains drawn from one sample of a study of human T cells and chemical hapten exposure. Each CDR3 protein gets one entry after TCRdb re-called the RACE reads with MiXCR. The data show roughly 360,000 distinct CDR3 sequences, with more than 4.5% seen just once and around 2.3% held by the top ten. The sequencing used whole blood, collected in connection with sensitization to the hapten diphenylcyclopropenone (DPC). These TCRs come from a woman aged 45-65 years with alopecia areata. Some clones in this sample may be carry-over from other donors' samples. CDR3s include the opening cysteine and the closing phenylalanine or tryptophan. The D gene is left open where the match is weak. Clone size is stated in some rows and not others, as once, few, many or a class when expanded.

V,D,size,length,J,DNA,CDR3
TRBV27,TRBD1,many,15,TRBJ2-2,TGTGCCAGCAGTATACAGGGGAGCGGCACCGGGGAGCTGTTTTTT,CASSIQGSGTGELFF
TRBV3-1,NA,NA,13,TRBJ1-5,TGTGCCAGCAGCCAAGCCACAGATCAGCCCCAGCATTTT,CASSQATDQPQHF
TRBV7-2,NA,many,14,TRBJ2-3,TGTGCCAGCAGGGTGTCCGGAGGGTCGGATACGCAGTATTTT,CASRVSGGSDTQYF
TRBV9,NA,many,14,TRBJ1-1,TGTGCCAGCAGCGTTGAACCAAAGAACACTGAAGCTTTCTTT,CASSVEPKNTEAFF
TRBV2,TRBD2,few,15,TRBJ2-5,TGTGCCAGCAGTGGAGCGGGGGGGCCTTTTGAGACCCAGTACTTC,CASSGAGGPFETQYF
TRBV7-6,NA,many,13,TRBJ1-2,TGTGCCAGCAGCTTGACGGAGAACTATGGCTACACCTTC,CASSLTENYGYTF
TRBV5-4,TRBD1,many,15,TRBJ1-6,TGTGCCAGCAGCCACCGGACAGGGAGGAATTCACCCCTCCACTTT,CASSHRTGRNSPLHF
TRBV24-1,NA,many,17,TRBJ2-2,TGTGCCACCAGTGATTTTTGGCTAGCCACGGACACCGGGGAGCTGTTTTTT,CATSDFWLATDTGELFF
TRBV20-1,TRBD1,few,14,TRBJ1-4,TGCAGTGCTCCAAATACCAGGGGGGATGAAAAACTGTTTTTT,CSAPNTRGDEKLFF
TRBV29-1,NA,few,15,TRBJ2-1,TGCAGCGTTGAAGATCCCAGGGTCCCTTACAATGAGCAGTTCTTC,CSVEDPRVPYNEQFF
TRBV7-3,TRBD2,few,16,TRBJ2-1,TGTGCCAGCAGCTTAAATCCTAGCGGGGGGGTCGGTGAGCAGTTCTTC,CASSLNPSGGVGEQFF
TRBV29-1,NA,many,15,TRBJ2-7,TGCAGCGTTGAAGATCGGGCCAGTGGCCTTACTGGGCAGTACTTC,CSVEDRASGLTGQYF
TRBV6-1,NA,few,11,TRBJ2-5,TGTGCCAGCAGTGAGTCGAAGACCCAGTACTTC,CASSESKTQYF
TRBV5-1,NA,many,14,TRBJ1-1,TGCGCCAGCAGCTTGACAGTGACGAACACTGAAGCTTTCTTT,CASSLTVTNTEAFF
TRBV18,TRBD1,NA,16,TRBJ1-1,TGTGCCAGCTCCCTCGGACAGGGGAGGGTGAACACTGAAGCTTTCTTT,CASSLGQGRVNTEAFF
TRBV20-1,TRBD2,few,15,TRBJ2-3,TGCAGTGCTGCTTTCGGGGGGGTTGGGACAGATACGCAGTATTTT,CSAAFGGVGTDTQYF
TRBV12-3/TRBV12-4,TRBD1,many,16,TRBJ1-2,TGTGCCAGCAGTCCGGGTGGGGGACAGGGCCTACATGGCTACACCTTC,CASSPGGGQGLHGYTF
TRBV6-2/TRBV6-3,NA,NA,12,TRBJ1-2,TGTGCCAGCCGGACGGAAGATCATGGCTACACCTTC,CASRTEDHGYTF
TRBV20-1,TRBD2,NA,11,TRBJ2-3,TGCAGTGCTCCCCTAGCGGGAGGAGAGTATTTT,CSAPLAGGEYF
TRBV10-3,NA,NA,14,TRBJ2-3,TGTGCCATCAGTGATTCGGGGCGCACAGATACGCAGTATTTT,CAISDSGRTDTQYF
TRBV6-5,TRBD2,many,17,TRBJ2-6,TGTGCCAGCAGACGGGGTTTAGCGGGAGTTGGGGCCAACGTCCTGACTTTC,CASRRGLAGVGANVLTF
TRBV6-1,NA,few,14,TRBJ1-2,TGTGCCAGCGGGGCCCCGACGGAGGACTATGGCTACACCTTC,CASGAPTEDYGYTF
TRBV2,NA,NA,13,TRBJ1-5,TGTGCCAGTTCAATCGGGGTGGACCAGCCCCAGCATTTT,CASSIGVDQPQHF
TRBV9,TRBD1,few,18,TRBJ2-6,TGTGCCAGCAGCGTAGAGGGGACAGTGGGCTCTGGGGCCAACGTCCTGACTTTC,CASSVEGTVGSGANVLTF
TRBV12-3/TRBV12-4,NA,many,11,TRBJ2-1,TGTGCCAGCACCCTATCGGATGAGCAGTTCTTC,CASTLSDEQFF
TRBV20-1,NA,many,14,TRBJ1-1,TGCAGTGCTAGGGACAGCTCTTTGAACACTGAAGCTTTCTTT,CSARDSSLNTEAFF
TRBV12-3/TRBV12-4,NA,many,14,TRBJ1-1,TGTGCCAGCAGTTTGGAAGGGGCGCGGGGTGAAGCTTTCTTT,CASSLEGARGEAFF
TRBV12-3/TRBV12-4,NA,many,13,TRBJ1-2,TGTGCCAGCTCTGCCAGGGGTGGCTATGGCTACACCTTC,CASSARGGYGYTF
TRBV29-1,TRBD1,many,13,TRBJ1-5,TGCAGCGTCGCGACAGGGAAAAATCAGCCCCAGCATTTT,CSVATGKNQPQHF
TRBV6-5,NA,many,9,TRBJ2-4,TGTGCCAGCAACAAAATTCAGTACTTC,CASNKIQYF
TRBV28,NA,many,16,TRBJ1-5,TGTGCCAGCATAGGTTCGAGGGGATTTAGCAATCAGCCCCAGCATTTT,CASIGSRGFSNQPQHF
TRBV7-2,NA,many,17,TRBJ2-3,TGTGCCAGCAGCTTGGACGGGAGTAGAAGTTGGTCAGATACGCAGTATTTT,CASSLDGSRSWSDTQYF
TRBV12-3/TRBV12-4,TRBD2,few,15,TRBJ2-5,TGTGCCAGCAGAAGATTGCGGGAGCGGGGGGAGACCCAGTACTTC,CASRRLRERGETQYF
TRBV4-2,NA,many,16,TRBJ1-3,TGTGCCAGCAGCCAAGATCCTGGGCTCTCTGGAAACACCATATATTTT,CASSQDPGLSGNTIYF
TRBV20-1,NA,many,10,TRBJ2-7,TGCAGTGCTGGAGGGGCAGGGAGGTACTTC,CSAGGAGRYF
TRBV20-1,NA,few,13,TRBJ1-4,TGCAGTGCTAACGGGAACGAGGCTGAAAAACTGTTTTTT,CSANGNEAEKLFF
TRBV25-1,NA,many,14,TRBJ1-2,TGTGCCAGCAGTGAGCAATGGGCTAACTATGGCTACACCTTC,CASSEQWANYGYTF
TRBV7-2,TRBD2,NA,15,TRBJ2-3,TGTGCCAGCAGCCCTATGGGACTAGAGGGAGATACGCAGTATTTT,CASSPMGLEGDTQYF
TRBV24-1,NA,many,17,TRBJ2-1,TGTGCCACCCCTCTACCCACGGACACCTTCTCCTACAATGAGCAGTTCTTC,CATPLPTDTFSYNEQFF
TRBV11-1,NA,few,13,TRBJ2-7,TGTGCCAGCAGCTTTATACCGGGCCGCGAGCAGTACTTC,CASSFIPGREQYF
TRBV19,TRBD1,many,14,TRBJ1-5,TGTGCCGCCTCCCGGGGACAGGGGGTCCAGCCCCAGCATTTT,CAASRGQGVQPQHF
TRBV10-3,TRBD1,many,13,TRBJ1-1,TGTGCCATAACAGGGGGCAGGAACACTGAAGCTTTCTTT,CAITGGRNTEAFF
TRBV27,TRBD2,NA,14,TRBJ2-1,TGTGCCCGCAGTTGGCTAGCGGGGCACAATGAGCAGTTCTTC,CARSWLAGHNEQFF
TRBV20-1,NA,NA,14,TRBJ1-6,TGCAGTGCTCCGCTGAGGGGAGGGGATTCACCCCTCCACTTT,CSAPLRGGDSPLHF
TRBV12-3/TRBV12-4,TRBD2,few,17,TRBJ2-7,TGTGCCAGCAGTTTCACCGGGACTAGCGGAGTCTCCTACGAGCAGTACTTC,CASSFTGTSGVSYEQYF
TRBV12-3/TRBV12-4,NA,NA,14,TRBJ2-5,TGTGCCAGCAGTCGGACGGACGGACAAGAGACCCAGTACTTC,CASSRTDGQETQYF
TRBV7-2,TRBD2,many,14,TRBJ2-5,TGTGCCAGCAGCCCCGGGACTAGCTATGAGACCCAGTACTTC,CASSPGTSYETQYF
TRBV6-2/TRBV6-3,TRBD2,NA,16,TRBJ2-1,TGTGCCAGCAGTTACTCCGCCGGGACTAGCGGGTGGGAGCAGTTCTTC,CASSYSAGTSGWEQFF
TRBV29-1,TRBD1,NA,15,TRBJ1-2,TGCAGCGTCGCTACCGGACAGGGTCGATACTATGGCTACACCTTC,CSVATGQGRYYGYTF
TRBV9,TRBD2,many,15,TRBJ2-3,TGTGCCAGCAGCGGTAGCGGGGGGGCGGCAGATACGCAGTATTTT,CASSGSGGAADTQYF
TRBV6-6,TRBD2,many,13,TRBJ2-1,TGTGCCACCCTAGGACTAGCGGGAAATGAGCAGTTCTTC,CATLGLAGNEQFF
TRBV7-9,TRBD2,once,16,TRBJ2-5,TGTGCCAGCAGCCCGCGGACTAGCCCGAGCCGGGAGACCCAGTACTTC,CASSPRTSPSRETQYF
TRBV12-3/TRBV12-4,TRBD1,many,13,TRBJ1-2,TGTGCCAGCAGGGACAGGGGGCGGAGCGGCTACACCTTC,CASRDRGRSGYTF
TRBV7-9,NA,few,12,TRBJ1-1,TGTGCCAGCAGCTTAGGGGGGGTCCCAGCTTTCTTT,CASSLGGVPAFF
TRBV4-2,TRBD1,many,16,TRBJ1-2,TGTGCCAGCAGCCTTCGCGGGCAGGGGGCGAATGATGGCTACACCTTC,CASSLRGQGANDGYTF